The rows below give T cell receptor beta chains drawn from one sample of a study of OX40 agonist ivuxolimab in advanced cancers. Using immunoSEQ multiplex PCR, the repertoire was profiled, and TCRdb retains in-frame clones only, with some absent. The sample shows tens of thousands of clones, about 90% of them seen only once. This specimen consisted of CD4+ or CD8+ T cells sorted from blood, obtained in a trial of the OX40 agonist ivuxolimab. The receptors here all came from an adult with an advanced solid tumor such as melanoma, head and neck, liver or kidney cancer. The conserved cysteine and the conserved F or W are not part of the CDR3 here.

j_call,v_call,cdr3_length,cdr3_aa
TRBJ2-1,TRBV6-5,13,ASSYSGLDYNEQF
TRBJ1-2,TRBV19,15,ASSITPWQEANYGYT
TRBJ2-1,TRBV18,13,ASSTETGVYNEQF
TRBJ2-1,TRBV13,16,ASSSTSGIGGSYNEQF
TRBJ2-1,TRBV7-3,13,ASSLGQGVSDEQF
TRBJ1-2,TRBV5-6,12,ASSFGSPVVGYT
TRBJ1-3,TRBV14,13,ASSQDWGSGNTIY
TRBJ2-7,TRBV6-5,9,ASSYSNEQY
TRBJ2-7,TRBV10-1,11,ASSESTGTVQY
TRBJ2-7,TRBV11-2,14,ASSLVAGLAAYEQY
TRBJ2-6,TRBV11-3,13,ASSPEGVGANVLT
TRBJ2-1,TRBV27,16,ASSLLASGAGTYNEQF
TRBJ2-5,TRBV19,14,ASTPDLGQGSETQY
TRBJ1-6,TRBV29-1,11,SVEGQPGSPLH
TRBJ2-7,TRBV11-2,11,ASSLERGLEQY
TRBJ2-3,TRBV29-1,13,SVEGAQGLTDTQY
TRBJ2-7,TRBV18,14,ASSPPRRTGLGEQY
TRBJ2-3,TRBV7-9,12,ASSFGGATDTQY
TRBJ2-3,TRBV28,17,ASRGAGAPRVLLPDTQY
TRBJ2-3,TRBV4-1,12,ASSDNAGSDTQY
TRBJ2-1,TRBV27,11,ASSLEWYNEQF
TRBJ2-2,TRBV4-1,15,ASSQDRVAGAAGELF
TRBJ1-2,TRBV6-5,11,ASSSGQGFGYT
TRBJ1-1,TRBV7-3,13,ASSSGAGGWAEAF
TRBJ2-5,TRBV7-7,13,ASSLAPRPQETQY
TRBJ2-5,TRBV7-2,17,ASSPTGGGKISVEETQY
TRBJ2-5,TRBV5-1,10,ASSFGQETQY
TRBJ2-1,TRBV4-2,14,ASSLSPTSGNDEQF
TRBJ2-7,TRBV7-9,11,ASSLGTPYEQY
TRBJ1-1,TRBV10-3,13,AISEAGGQDTEAF
TRBJ2-1,TRBV10-3,15,AISRISSGSSYNEQF
TRBJ1-3,TRBV7-8,11,ASSLDLGYTIY
NA,TRBV15,13,ATSSMGQGSYEQY
TRBJ1-2,TRBV10-3,12,AISSGTVGSGYT
TRBJ1-2,TRBV11-3,11,ASSLDDLYGYT
TRBJ1-1,TRBV5-1,12,ASSLVGLNTEAF
TRBJ2-7,TRBV10-2,11,ASSETASYEQY
TRBJ1-1,TRBV28,13,ASGTFVRRNTEAF
TRBJ1-3,TRBV25-1,14,ASSGPQGLTGNTIY
TRBJ1-2,TRBV23-1,13,ASSHPPPANYGYT
TRBJ2-7,TRBV5-6,13,ASSLGTSGRYEQY
TRBJ2-7,TRBV28,10,ASSVYSYEQY
TRBJ2-7,TRBV5-1,10,ASSLPAYEQY
TRBJ1-3,TRBV6-1,13,ASSEAEGTGNTIY
TRBJ2-2,TRBV19,13,ASSNGRELTGELF
TRBJ2-1,TRBV5-1,14,ASSLAPTGGINEQF